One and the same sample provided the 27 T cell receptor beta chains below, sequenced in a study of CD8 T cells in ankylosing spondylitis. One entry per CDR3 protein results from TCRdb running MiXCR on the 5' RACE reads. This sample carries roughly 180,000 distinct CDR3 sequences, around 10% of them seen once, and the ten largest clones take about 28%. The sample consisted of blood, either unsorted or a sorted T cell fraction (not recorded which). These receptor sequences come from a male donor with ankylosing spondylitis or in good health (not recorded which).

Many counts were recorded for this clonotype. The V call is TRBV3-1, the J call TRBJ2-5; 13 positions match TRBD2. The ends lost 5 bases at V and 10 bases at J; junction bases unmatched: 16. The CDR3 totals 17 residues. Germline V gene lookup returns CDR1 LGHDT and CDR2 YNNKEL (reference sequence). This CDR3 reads CASSTRTSGGFKRSQYF. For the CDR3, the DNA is TGTGCCAGCAGCACAAGGACTAGCGGGGGATTCAAGAGAAGCCAGTACTTC.

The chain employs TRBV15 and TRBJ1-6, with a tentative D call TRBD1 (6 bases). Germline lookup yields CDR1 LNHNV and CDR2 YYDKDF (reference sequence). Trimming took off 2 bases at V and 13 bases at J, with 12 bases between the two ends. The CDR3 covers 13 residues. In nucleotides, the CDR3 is TGTGCCACCAGCAGACTCCAGGACAGTCCCCTCCACTTT. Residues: CATSRLQDSPLHF.

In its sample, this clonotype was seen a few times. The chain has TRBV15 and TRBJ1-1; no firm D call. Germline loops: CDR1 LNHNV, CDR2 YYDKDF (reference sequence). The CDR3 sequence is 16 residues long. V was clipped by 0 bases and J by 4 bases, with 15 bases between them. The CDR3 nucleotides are TGTGCCACCAGCAGAGATCTGGTCGGAGGAGGCACTGAAGCTTTCTTT. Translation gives CATSRDLVGGGTEAFF.

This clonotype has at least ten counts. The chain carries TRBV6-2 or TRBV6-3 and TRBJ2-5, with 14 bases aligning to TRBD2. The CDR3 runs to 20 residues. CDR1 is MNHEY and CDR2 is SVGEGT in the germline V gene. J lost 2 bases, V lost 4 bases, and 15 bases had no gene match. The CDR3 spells CASSSSRTWTSGGSQETQYF. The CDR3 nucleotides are TGTGCCAGCAGTTCCTCGCGCACTTGGACTAGCGGGGGGTCTCAAGAGACCCAGTACTTC.

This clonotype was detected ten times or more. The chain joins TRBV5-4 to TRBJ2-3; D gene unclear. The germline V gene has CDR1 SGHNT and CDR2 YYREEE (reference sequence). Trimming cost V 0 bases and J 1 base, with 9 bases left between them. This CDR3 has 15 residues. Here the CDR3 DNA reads TGTGCCAGCAGCTTGGATTTCGTCCGCACAGATACGCAGTATTTT. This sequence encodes CASSLDFVRTDTQYF. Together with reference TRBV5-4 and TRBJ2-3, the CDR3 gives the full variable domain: ETGVTQSPTHLIKTRGQQVTLRCSSQSGHNTVSWYQQALGQGPQFIFQYYREEENGRGNFPPRFSGLQFPNYSSELNVNALELDDSALYLCASSLDFVRTDTQYFGPGTRLTVL.

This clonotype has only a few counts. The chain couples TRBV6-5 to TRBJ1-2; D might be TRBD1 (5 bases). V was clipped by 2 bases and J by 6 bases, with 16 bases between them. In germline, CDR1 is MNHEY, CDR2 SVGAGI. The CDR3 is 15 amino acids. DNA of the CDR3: TGTGCCAGCAGTTACGCGGGGTGGTCGGGGGATGGCTACACCTTC. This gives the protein CASSYAGWSGDGYTF.

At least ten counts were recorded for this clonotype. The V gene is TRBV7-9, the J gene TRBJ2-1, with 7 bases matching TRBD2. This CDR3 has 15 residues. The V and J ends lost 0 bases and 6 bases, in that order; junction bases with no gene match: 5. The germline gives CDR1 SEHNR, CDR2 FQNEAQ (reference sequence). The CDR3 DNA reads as TGTGCCAGCAGCTTAGCGGTACTAGCGAGCAATGAGCAGTTCTTC. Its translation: CASSLAVLASNEQFF.

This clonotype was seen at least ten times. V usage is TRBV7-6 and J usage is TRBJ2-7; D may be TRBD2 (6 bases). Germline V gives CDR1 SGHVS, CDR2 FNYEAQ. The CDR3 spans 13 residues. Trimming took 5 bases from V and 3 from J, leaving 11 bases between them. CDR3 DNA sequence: TGTGCCAGCAGCCCCTTCGGGGGCTACGAGCAGTACTTC. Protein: CASSPFGGYEQYF. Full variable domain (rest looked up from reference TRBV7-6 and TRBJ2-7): GAGVSQSPRYKVTKRGQDVALRCDPISGHVSLYWYRQALGQGPEFLTYFNYEAQQDKSGLPNDRFSAERPEGSISTLTIQRTEQRDSAMYRCASSPFGGYEQYFGPGTRLTVT.

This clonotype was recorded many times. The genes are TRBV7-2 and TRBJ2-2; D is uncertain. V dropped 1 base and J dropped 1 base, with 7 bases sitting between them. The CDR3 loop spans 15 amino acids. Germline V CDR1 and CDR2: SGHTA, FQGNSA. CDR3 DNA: TGTGCCAGCAGCTTAGGGATCCAGAACACCGGGGAGCTGTTTTTT. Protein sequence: CASSLGIQNTGELFF.

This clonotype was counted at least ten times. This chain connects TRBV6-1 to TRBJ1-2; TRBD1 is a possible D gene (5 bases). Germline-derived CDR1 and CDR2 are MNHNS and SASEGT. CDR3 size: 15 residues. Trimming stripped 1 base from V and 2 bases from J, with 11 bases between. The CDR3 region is CASSEETGGNYGYTF. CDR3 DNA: TGTGCCAGCAGTGAAGAGACTGGGGGGAACTATGGCTACACCTTC.

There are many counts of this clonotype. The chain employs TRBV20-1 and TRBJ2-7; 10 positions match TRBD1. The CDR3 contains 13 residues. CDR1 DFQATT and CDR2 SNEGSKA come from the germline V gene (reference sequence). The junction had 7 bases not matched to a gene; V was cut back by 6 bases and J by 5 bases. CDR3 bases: TGCAGTGCAGCGGGACAGGGGTTAGACGAGCAGTACTTC. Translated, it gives CSAAGQGLDEQYF.

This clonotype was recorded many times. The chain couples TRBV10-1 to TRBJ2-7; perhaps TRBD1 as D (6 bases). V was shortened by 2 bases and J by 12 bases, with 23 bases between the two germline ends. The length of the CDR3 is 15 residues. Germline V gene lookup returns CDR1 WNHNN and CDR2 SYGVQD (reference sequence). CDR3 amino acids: CASSELIGTDRAMYF. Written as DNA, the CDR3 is TGCGCCAGCAGTGAGCTGATAGGGACGGACAGAGCGATGTACTTC.

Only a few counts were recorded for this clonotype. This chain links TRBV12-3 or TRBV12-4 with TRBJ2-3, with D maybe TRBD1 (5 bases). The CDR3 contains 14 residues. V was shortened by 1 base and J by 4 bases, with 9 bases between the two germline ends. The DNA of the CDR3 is TGTGCCAGCAGTTTAGACAGGAGCCCAGATACGCAGTATTTT. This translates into CASSLDRSPDTQYF.

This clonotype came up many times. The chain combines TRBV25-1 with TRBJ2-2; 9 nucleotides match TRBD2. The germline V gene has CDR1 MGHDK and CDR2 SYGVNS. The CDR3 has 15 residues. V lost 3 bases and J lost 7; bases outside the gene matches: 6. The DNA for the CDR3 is TGTGCCAGCAGTGATTCTAGCGGGATTAACGGGGAGCTGTTTTTT. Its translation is CASSDSSGINGELFF.

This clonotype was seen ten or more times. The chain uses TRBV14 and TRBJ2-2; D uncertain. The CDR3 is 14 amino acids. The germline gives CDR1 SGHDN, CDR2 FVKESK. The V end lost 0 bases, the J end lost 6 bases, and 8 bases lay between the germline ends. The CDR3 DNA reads TGTGCCAGCAGCCAAGACAATACCGCCGGGGAGCTGTTTTTT. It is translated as CASSQDNTAGELFF.

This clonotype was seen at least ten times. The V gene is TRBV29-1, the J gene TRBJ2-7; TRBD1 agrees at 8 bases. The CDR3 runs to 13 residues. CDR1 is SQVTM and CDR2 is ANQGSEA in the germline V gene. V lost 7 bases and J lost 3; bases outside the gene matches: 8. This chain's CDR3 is CSAKGDRYYEQYF. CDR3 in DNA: TGCAGCGCCAAGGGGGACAGGTACTACGAGCAGTACTTC.

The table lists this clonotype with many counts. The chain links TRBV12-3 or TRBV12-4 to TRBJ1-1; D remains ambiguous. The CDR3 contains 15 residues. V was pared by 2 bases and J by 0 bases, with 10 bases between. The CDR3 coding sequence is TGTGCCAGCAGTTTACGGGGTGGGCTGAACACTGAAGCTTTCTTT. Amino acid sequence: CASSLRGGLNTEAFF.

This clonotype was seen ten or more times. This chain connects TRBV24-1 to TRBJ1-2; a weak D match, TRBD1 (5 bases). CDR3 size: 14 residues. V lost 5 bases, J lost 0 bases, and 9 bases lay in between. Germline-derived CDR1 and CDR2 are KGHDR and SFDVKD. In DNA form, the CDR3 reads TGTGCCACCAGTGGCCCGGGGGCTAACTATGGCTACACCTTC. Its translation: CATSGPGANYGYTF.

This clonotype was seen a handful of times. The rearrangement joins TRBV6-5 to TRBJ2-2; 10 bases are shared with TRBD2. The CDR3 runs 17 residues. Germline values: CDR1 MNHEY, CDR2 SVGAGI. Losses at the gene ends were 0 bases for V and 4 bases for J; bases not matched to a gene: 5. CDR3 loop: CASSYSRLAGATGELFF. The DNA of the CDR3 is TGTGCCAGCAGTTACTCGAGGCTAGCGGGGGCCACCGGGGAGCTGTTTTTT.

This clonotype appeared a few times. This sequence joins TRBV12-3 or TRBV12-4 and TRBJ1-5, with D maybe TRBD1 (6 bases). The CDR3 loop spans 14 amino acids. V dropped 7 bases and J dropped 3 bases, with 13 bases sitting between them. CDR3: CASTQDSINQPQHF. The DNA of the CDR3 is TGTGCCAGCACCCAGGACAGTATCAATCAGCCCCAGCATTTT.

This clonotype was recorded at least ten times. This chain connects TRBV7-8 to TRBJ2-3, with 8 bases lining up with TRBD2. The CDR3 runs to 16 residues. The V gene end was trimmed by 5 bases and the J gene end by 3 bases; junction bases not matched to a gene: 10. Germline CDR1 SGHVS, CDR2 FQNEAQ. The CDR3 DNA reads TGTGCCAGCAGCCCGGCGGTCACTAGCGGTACAGATACGCAGTATTTT. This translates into CASSPAVTSGTDTQYF.

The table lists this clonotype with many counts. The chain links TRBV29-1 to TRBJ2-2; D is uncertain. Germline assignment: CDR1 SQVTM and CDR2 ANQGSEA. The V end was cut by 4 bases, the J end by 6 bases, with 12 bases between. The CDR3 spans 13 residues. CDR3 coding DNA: TGCAGCGTTGGCACGGTATCACCCGGGGAGCTGTTTTTT. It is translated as CSVGTVSPGELFF.

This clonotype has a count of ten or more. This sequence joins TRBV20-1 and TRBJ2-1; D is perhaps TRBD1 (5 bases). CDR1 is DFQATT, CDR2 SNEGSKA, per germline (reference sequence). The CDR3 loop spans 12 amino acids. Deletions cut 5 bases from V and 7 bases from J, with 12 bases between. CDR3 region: CSAGRQGNEQFF. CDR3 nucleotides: TGCAGTGCTGGACGTCAGGGAAATGAGCAGTTCTTC.

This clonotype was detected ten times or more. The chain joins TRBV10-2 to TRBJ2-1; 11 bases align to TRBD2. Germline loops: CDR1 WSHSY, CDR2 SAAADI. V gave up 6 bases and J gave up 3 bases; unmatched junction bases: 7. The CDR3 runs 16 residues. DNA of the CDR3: TGCGCCAGCAGATCCGGGACTAGCGGCGACTACAATGAGCAGTTCTTC. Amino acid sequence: CASRSGTSGDYNEQFF.

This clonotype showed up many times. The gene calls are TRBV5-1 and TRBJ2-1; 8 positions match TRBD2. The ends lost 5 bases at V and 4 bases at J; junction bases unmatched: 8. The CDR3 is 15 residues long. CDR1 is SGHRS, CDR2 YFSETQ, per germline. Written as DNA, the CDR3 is TGCGCCAGCAGTCTAGTCGGGGGGGGGTACAATGAGCAGTTCTTC. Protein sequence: CASSLVGGGYNEQFF.

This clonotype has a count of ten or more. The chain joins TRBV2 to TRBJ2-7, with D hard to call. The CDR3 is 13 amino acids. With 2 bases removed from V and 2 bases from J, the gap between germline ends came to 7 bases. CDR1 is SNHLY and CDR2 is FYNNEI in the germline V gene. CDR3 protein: CASSERVTYEQYF. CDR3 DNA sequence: TGTGCCAGCAGTGAACGGGTGACCTACGAGCAGTACTTC. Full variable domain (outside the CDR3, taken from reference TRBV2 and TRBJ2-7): EPEVTQTPSHQVTQMGQEVILRCVPISNHLYFYWYRQILGQKVEFLVSFYNNEISEKSEIFDDQFSVERPDGSNFTLKIRSTKLEDSAMYFCASSERVTYEQYFGPGTRLTVT.

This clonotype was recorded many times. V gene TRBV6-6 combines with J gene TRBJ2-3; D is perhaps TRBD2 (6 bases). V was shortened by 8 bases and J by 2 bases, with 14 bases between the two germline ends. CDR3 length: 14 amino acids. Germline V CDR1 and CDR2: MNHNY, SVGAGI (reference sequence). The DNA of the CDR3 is TGTGCCAGCCCCACCGCGGGGCTCACAGATACGCAGTATTTT. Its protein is CASPTAGLTDTQYF.